This TCR beta chain was captured in a study of control samples from healthy donors and cancer patients. The table came from immunoSEQ multiplex PCR; TCRdb's copy has only in-frame clones and leaves some out. The sample lists 35,000 to 50,000 clones; around four fifths were seen once. The TCR sequence derives from a man in his 60s in good health. The sample was blood.

CDR3 residues: CSASSGLADTQYF. The CDR3 nucleotides read TGCAGTGCTAGTTCGGGACTCGCAGATACGCAGTATTTT. The V gene is TRBV20-1, the J gene TRBJ2-3; D is possibly TRBD2 (6 bases). Trimming removed 3 bases at V and 4 bases at J, with 11 bases between. The CDR3 runs 13 residues. Germline V gene sequence: CDR1 DFQATT, CDR2 SNEGSKA (reference sequence).